The table lists the clone carrying this T cell receptor beta chain with a count of one. The germline V gene has CDR1 SGHAT and CDR2 FQNNGV. V lost 1 base, J lost 6 bases, and 5 bases lay in between. CDR3 size: 12 residues. This sample was taken from a study of OX40 agonist ivuxolimab in advanced cancers. Produced via immunoSEQ multiplex PCR; TCRdb's table is partial and in-frame only. The sample gives some 41,000 clones, around nine tenths of which show up once; roughly 12% is in the top ten. This chain joins TRBV11-2 and TRBJ2-3, with D unclear. The origin of this receptor is an adult with an advanced solid tumor such as melanoma, head and neck, liver or kidney cancer. Sequencing used CD4+ or CD8+ T cells sorted from blood, obtained in a trial of the OX40 agonist ivuxolimab. In DNA form, the CDR3 reads TGTGCCAGCAGCTTAGCGTGGGATACGCAGTATTTT. This sequence encodes CASSLAWDTQYF.